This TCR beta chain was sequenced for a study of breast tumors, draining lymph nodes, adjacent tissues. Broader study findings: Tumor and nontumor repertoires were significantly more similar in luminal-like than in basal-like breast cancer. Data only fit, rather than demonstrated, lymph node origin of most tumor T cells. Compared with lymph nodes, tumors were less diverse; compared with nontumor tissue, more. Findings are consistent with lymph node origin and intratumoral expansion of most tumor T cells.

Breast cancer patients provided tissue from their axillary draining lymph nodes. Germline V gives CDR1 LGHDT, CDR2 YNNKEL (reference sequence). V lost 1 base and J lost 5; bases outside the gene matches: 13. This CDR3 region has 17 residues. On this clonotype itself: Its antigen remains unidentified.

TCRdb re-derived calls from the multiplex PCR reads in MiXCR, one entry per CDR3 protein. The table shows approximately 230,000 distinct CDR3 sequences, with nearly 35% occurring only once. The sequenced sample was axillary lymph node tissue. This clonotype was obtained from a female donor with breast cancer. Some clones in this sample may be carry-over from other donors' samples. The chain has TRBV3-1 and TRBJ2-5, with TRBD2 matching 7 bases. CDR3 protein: CASSQGVDSGFRETQYF. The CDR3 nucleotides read TGTGCCAGCAGCCAAGGGGTGGATAGCGGGTTTCGTGAGACCCAGTACTTC.